What follows are 28 T cell receptor beta chains derived from one specimen sequenced in a study of T cell responses to AZD1222 COVID-19 vaccine. The assay was immunoSEQ multiplex PCR, and TCRdb's table has in-frame clones only and misses some. The sample has 130,000 to 150,000 clones, about 90% seen once. The sample was peripheral blood, taken 28 days after the second AZD1222 dose. These receptors were collected from an adult who received the AZD1222 COVID-19 vaccine.

This clone was recorded only once. The V gene is TRBV6-4, the J gene TRBJ2-1; 12 bases align to TRBD2. The CDR3 runs 15 residues. CDR1 and CDR2 (germline): MRHNA, SNTAGT. V trimming: 7 bases; J trimming: 5 bases; junction bases outside the gene matches: 6. The chain's CDR3 is CASTRLAGDNNEQFF. In nucleotides, the CDR3 is TGTGCCAGCACCCGACTAGCGGGGGATAACAATGAGCAGTTCTTC.

The V gene is TRBV5-1, the J gene TRBJ1-1; D ambiguous. Looked up from germline, CDR1 is SGHRS and CDR2 is YFSETQ. V was pared by 3 bases and J by 11 bases, with 23 bases between. CDR3 length: 15 residues. Written as DNA, the CDR3 is TGCGCCAGCAGCTCCGGACGGAGACCGGACGCGATGGCTTTCTTT. Residues: CASSSGRRPDAMAFF.

The chain has TRBV30 and TRBJ1-1; D ambiguous. This CDR3 is 14 amino acids long. V was shortened by 4 bases and J by 0 bases, with 12 bases between the two germline ends. Per the germline V gene, CDR1 is GTSNPN and CDR2 is SVGIG (reference sequence). The CDR3 nucleotides are TGTGCCTGGATGCAGACCTTGATGAACACTGAAGCTTTCTTT. It encodes CAWMQTLMNTEAFF.

This sequence joins TRBV12-3 or TRBV12-4 and TRBJ1-2; a possible D gene is TRBD1 (6 bases). The CDR3 totals 13 residues. Trimming stripped 5 bases from V and 3 bases from J, with 10 bases between. The CDR3 reads CASSQQGDYGYTF. CDR3 DNA sequence: TGTGCCAGCAGTCAACAGGGAGACTATGGCTACACCTTC.

The chain links TRBV11-2 to TRBJ2-7; TRBD1 aligns across 9 bases. The CDR3 loop spans 15 amino acids. V gave up 5 bases and J gave up 5 bases; unmatched junction bases: 10. The germline CDR1 and CDR2 sequences are SGHAT and FQNNGV. In DNA, the CDR3 is TGTGCCAGCAGCACCCCGACAGGGGGTCGGCACGAGCAGTACTTC. It translates to CASSTPTGGRHEQYF.

J is TRBJ1-1 and V is TRBV7-3; D ambiguous. Germline CDR1 reads SGHTA; CDR2 reads FQGTGA. CDR3 length: 10 amino acids. CDR3 amino acids: CPAGNTEAFF. In DNA form, the CDR3 reads TGTCCCGCGGGGAACACTGAAGCTTTCTTT.

The chain joins TRBV7-2 to TRBJ2-7; the D is unclear. The ends were cut back, 2 bases at V and 3 bases at J, with 23 bases in the middle. The CDR3 sequence is 18 residues long. Per the germline V gene, CDR1 is SGHTA and CDR2 is FQGNSA. In DNA form, the CDR3 reads TGTGCCAGCAGCTTATATGGCCTTAGTTCGGCGGCTATCTACGAGCAGTACTTC. Its protein is CASSLYGLSSAAIYEQYF. The complete variable domain, with remaining parts taken from reference TRBV7-2 and TRBJ2-7, reads GAGVSQSPSNKVTEKGKDVELRCDPISGHTALYWYRQSLGQGLEFLIYFQGNSAPDKSGLPSDRFSAERTGGSVSTLTIQRTQQEDSAVYLCASSLYGLSSAAIYEQYFGPGTRLTVT.

The V and J genes are TRBV29-1 and TRBJ1-5; D possibly corresponds to TRBD1 (6 bases). Germline V gene sequence: CDR1 SQVTM, CDR2 ANQGSEA. This CDR3 region has 13 residues. V dropped 6 bases and J dropped 5 bases, with 14 bases sitting between them. DNA for the CDR3: TGCAGCGTAATTCAGGGGAGGGATCAGCCCCAGCATTTT. It specifies CSVIQGRDQPQHF. Full variable domain (missing parts from reference TRBV29-1 and TRBJ1-5): SAVISQKPSRDICQRGTSLTIQCQVDSQVTMMFWYRQQPGQSLTLIATANQGSEATYESGFVIDKFPISRPNLTFSTLTVSNMSPEDSSIYLCSVIQGRDQPQHFGDGTRLSIL.

This sequence joins TRBV30 and TRBJ1-1; D unclear. Germline V lookup: CDR1 GTSNPN, CDR2 SVGIG (reference sequence). The length of the CDR3 is 13 residues. The germline V and J ends were trimmed by 5 bases and 1 base, with 11 bases remaining between them. CDR3 sequence reads: CAWAPGRNTEAFF. In DNA, the CDR3 is TGTGCCTGGGCCCCTGGGAGGAACACTGAAGCTTTCTTT.

The chain carries TRBV7-8 and TRBJ1-1; D not certain. Between the trimmed V and J ends, which lost 1 base and 1 base, there was a span of 4 bases. The CDR3 has 13 residues. Germline V gene lookup returns CDR1 SGHVS and CDR2 FQNEAQ. This chain's CDR3 is CASSLGSNTEAFF. In DNA form, the CDR3 reads TGTGCCAGCAGCTTAGGCTCGAACACTGAAGCTTTCTTT. The full variable domain, in which reference TRBV7-8 and TRBJ1-1 provide the parts outside the CDR3, is GAGVSQSPRYKVAKRGQDVALRCDPISGHVSLFWYQQALGQGPEFLTYFQNEAQLDKSGLPSDRFFAERPEGSVSTLKIQRTQQEDSAVYLCASSLGSNTEAFFGQGTRLTVV.

This sequence joins TRBV11-2 and TRBJ1-6, with D unclear. Germline V gives CDR1 SGHAT, CDR2 FQNNGV. Trimming took off 0 bases at V and 6 bases at J, with 9 bases between the two ends. The CDR3 consists of 15 residues. This CDR3 reads CASSLERLVNSPLHF. As DNA, the CDR3 is TGTGCCAGCAGCTTAGAACGACTGGTTAATTCACCCCTCCACTTT.

As for this clone: Other DNA sequences in this sample translate to the same CDR3. This chain joins TRBV27 and TRBJ1-6; D is unclear. Between the trimmed V and J ends, which lost 6 bases and 4 bases, there was a span of 4 bases. From germline, CDR1 is MNHEY and CDR2 SMNVEV (reference sequence). This CDR3 is 12 amino acids long. CDR3 sequence: CASSFYNSPLHF. The CDR3 DNA sequence: TGTGCCAGCAGCTTTTATAATTCACCCCTCCACTTT.

The V and J genes are TRBV7-9 and TRBJ2-3, with 8 bases fitting TRBD1. The CDR3 spans 14 residues. The germline V gene encodes CDR1 SEHNR and CDR2 FQNEAQ (reference sequence). Trimming took 5 bases from V and 3 from J; bases not matched to a gene: 4. The CDR3 sequence: CASSQDRETDTQYF. As DNA, the CDR3 is TGTGCCAGCAGCCAGGACAGGGAAACAGATACGCAGTATTTT.

This chain links TRBV6-2 or TRBV6-3 with TRBJ2-3; maybe TRBD1 (6 bases). The V gene lost 6 bases and the J gene lost 1 base, with 11 bases spanning the gap. Germline CDR1 is MNHEY and CDR2 is SVGEGT. This CDR3 comprises 14 residues. CDR3 protein: CASSQDRGTDTQYF. Written as DNA, the CDR3 is TGTGCCAGCAGCCAGGACAGAGGCACAGATACGCAGTATTTT.

The chain employs TRBV5-4 and TRBJ1-2; 7 bases line up with TRBD1. The germline V gene has CDR1 SGHNT and CDR2 YYREEE (reference sequence). The CDR3 consists of 13 residues. V shed 4 bases, J shed 8 bases, and the junction held 8 bases outside the gene matches. CDR3: CASSGRQGWGYTF. CDR3 DNA: TGTGCCAGCAGCGGGAGACAGGGCTGGGGCTACACCTTC.

This chain connects TRBV9 to TRBJ1-6; the D is unclear. This CDR3 has 16 residues. The ends were cut back, 1 base at V and 10 bases at J, with 18 bases in the middle. Germline V lookup: CDR1 SGDLS, CDR2 YYNGEE. In DNA, the CDR3 is TGTGCCAGCAGCGTAACCCCCGGTGGCGCGGAATCACCCCTCCACTTT. Translated: CASSVTPGGAESPLHF.

This chain links TRBV7-2 with TRBJ2-7, with D uncertain. This CDR3 has 15 residues. The V gene's germline CDR1 is SGHTA and CDR2 FQGNSA. With 5 bases removed from V and 1 base from J, the gap between germline ends came to 15 bases. The CDR3 DNA is TGTGCCAGCAGCCCCCGGCCGCTTGGTTCCTACGAGCAGTACTTC. This sequence encodes CASSPRPLGSYEQYF.

This clone was observed a single time. The chain is built from TRBV29-1 and TRBJ2-7; TRBD2 agrees at 16 bases. Germline CDR1 SQVTM, CDR2 ANQGSEA. V lost 6 bases and J lost 7; bases outside the gene matches: 6. CDR3 length equals 14 residues. The CDR3 reads CSVGLAGGPGEQYF. The CDR3 DNA sequence: TGCAGCGTGGGACTAGCGGGAGGGCCGGGGGAGCAGTACTTC.

The J gene is TRBJ1-1, the V gene TRBV7-2; 7 bases align to TRBD1. Trimming removed 5 bases from V and 10 bases from J; junction bases left unmatched: 16. CDR1 and CDR2 from the germline V gene are SGHTA and FQGNSA. CDR3 length equals 15 residues. The CDR3 region is CASSHGTDRFLGAFF. For the CDR3, the DNA is TGTGCCAGCAGCCACGGGACAGACCGCTTCCTTGGAGCTTTCTTT.

CDR3 in amino acids: CASILRQGDGEAFF. CDR3 bases: TGTGCCAGCATCCTCCGGCAGGGGGACGGTGAAGCTTTCTTT. The V and J genes are TRBV7-2 and TRBJ1-1; 7 positions agree with TRBD1. Germline-derived CDR1 and CDR2 are SGHTA and FQGNSA. This CDR3 comprises 14 residues. The V segment lost 7 bases and the J segment 7 bases; nucleotides outside the gene matches: 12.

This chain joins TRBV12-3 or TRBV12-4 and TRBJ2-4; a possible D gene is TRBD1 (5 bases). This CDR3 contains 13 residues. V was pared by 6 bases and J by 4 bases, with 10 bases between. The CDR3 loop is CASSSTVKNIQYF. Written as DNA, the CDR3 is TGTGCCAGCAGCTCGACAGTTAAAAACATTCAGTACTTC.

The genes are TRBV3-1 (or the pseudogene TRBV3-2) and TRBJ2-7; a weak D match, TRBD2 (5 bases). CDR1 is LGHDT and CDR2 is YNNKEL in the germline V gene (reference sequence). The CDR3 contains 15 residues. The V and J ends lost 1 base and 6 bases respectively, with 16 bases between them. The CDR3 region is CASSQGGRVGVEQYF. For the CDR3, the DNA is TGTGCCAGCAGCCAAGGTGGGCGCGTGGGAGTCGAGCAGTACTTC.

As DNA, the CDR3 is TGTGCCAGCAGCCAGCTAAGGGACGGCGACACTGAAGCTTTCTTT. Translation gives CASSQLRDGDTEAFF. This chain uses TRBV4-2 with TRBJ1-1; TRBD1 might be the D (5 bases). V lost 3 bases, J lost 3 bases, and 14 bases lay in between. Germline V gives CDR1 LGHNA, CDR2 YNFKEQ. CDR3 size: 15 residues.

The chain links TRBV5-1 to TRBJ1-5; a weak D match, TRBD1 (6 bases). The CDR3 runs to 17 residues. V lost 2 bases, J lost 1 base, and 16 bases lay in between. Germline CDR1 reads SGHRS; CDR2 reads YFSETQ. The CDR3 nucleotides are TGCGCCAGCAGCTTATTCCCCAGGGGATACAGCAATCAGCCCCAGCATTTT. It is translated as CASSLFPRGYSNQPQHF.

The chain is built from TRBV19 and TRBJ1-5; the D is unclear. V gave up 3 bases and J gave up 0 bases, with 12 bases separating them. From germline, CDR1 is LNHDA and CDR2 SQIVND (reference sequence). The CDR3 is 16 residues long. CDR3 DNA: TGTGCCAGTAGTATCCCTGGAGATTATAGCAATCAGCCCCAGCATTTT. Translated, it gives CASSIPGDYSNQPQHF.

The V gene is TRBV18, the J gene TRBJ2-3; 9 nucleotides match TRBD2. This CDR3 has 16 amino acids. CDR1 KGHSH and CDR2 LQKENI come from the germline V gene. Trimming took 1 base from V and 0 from J; bases not matched to a gene: 2. The CDR3 DNA follows: TGTGCCAGCTCACCACAGCGGGGGGCCAGCACAGATACGCAGTATTTT. It codes for CASSPQRGASTDTQYF.

This clone has a single count. The chain uses TRBV27 and TRBJ2-1, with D perhaps TRBD1 (6 bases). Germline CDR1 MNHEY, CDR2 SMNVEV (reference sequence). The CDR3 is 18 amino acids. The V end lost 4 bases, the J end lost 0 bases, and 19 bases lay between the germline ends. The CDR3: CASSSIIRGRSSYNEQFF. CDR3 in DNA: TGTGCCAGCAGTTCAATTATCAGGGGCAGGAGCTCCTACAATGAGCAGTTCTTC.

This CDR3 is CASSPGGTDFREQYF. CDR3 in DNA: TGCGCCAGCAGCCCCGGAGGGACCGACTTTCGGGAGCAGTACTTC. The chain recombines TRBV5-1 with TRBJ2-7; D possibly corresponds to TRBD2 (6 bases). V lost 4 bases to trimming and J lost 7 bases, with 21 bases between them. CDR1 is SGHRS and CDR2 is YFSETQ in the germline V gene. CDR3 length: 15 residues.